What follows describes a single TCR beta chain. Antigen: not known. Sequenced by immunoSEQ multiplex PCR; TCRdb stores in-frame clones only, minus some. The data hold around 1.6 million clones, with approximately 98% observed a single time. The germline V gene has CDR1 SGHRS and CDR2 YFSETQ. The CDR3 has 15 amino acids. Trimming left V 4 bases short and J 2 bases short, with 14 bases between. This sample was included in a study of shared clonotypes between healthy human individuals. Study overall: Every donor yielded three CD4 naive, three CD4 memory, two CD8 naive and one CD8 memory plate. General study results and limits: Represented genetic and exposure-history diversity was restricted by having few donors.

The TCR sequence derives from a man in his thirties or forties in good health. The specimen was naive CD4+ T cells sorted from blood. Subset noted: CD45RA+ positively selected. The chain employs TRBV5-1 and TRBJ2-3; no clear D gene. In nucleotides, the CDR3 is TGCGCCAGCAGCCTTGGTGGTCACAACACAGATACGCAGTATTTT. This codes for CASSLGGHNTDTQYF.